Below are 25 T cell receptor beta chains sequenced from a single sample in a study of shared clonotypes between healthy human individuals. Libraries were prepared by immunoSEQ multiplex PCR; TCRdb keeps only in-frame clonotypes and omits some of them. The sample carries 1,500,000 or so clones, just under 99% recorded once. Specimen: naive CD4+ T cells sorted from blood. Documented subset: CD45RA+ positively selected. These receptors were collected from a man in his thirties or forties in good health.

The chain recombines TRBV9 with TRBJ2-7; 8 nucleotides agree with TRBD1. With 4 bases clipped from V and 2 bases from J, the junction kept 8 bases outside the gene matches. Germline assignment: CDR1 SGDLS and CDR2 YYNGEE. CDR3 length: 15 amino acids. As DNA, the CDR3 is TGTGCCAGCAGCTCCACGACAGGGGCCCCCTACGAGCAGTACTTC. Protein product: CASSSTTGAPYEQYF.

J is TRBJ1-2 and V is TRBV7-9; D perhaps matches TRBD1 (5 bases). The CDR3 length is 13 residues. Between the trimmed V and J ends, which lost 5 bases and 10 bases, there was a span of 17 bases. Germline CDR1 reads SEHNR; CDR2 reads FQNEAQ (reference sequence). CDR3 in amino acids: CASSQAGGTVYTF. In nucleotides, the CDR3 is TGTGCCAGCAGCCAAGCGGGGGGGACCGTCTACACCTTC.

With respect to this clone: In the same sample, other DNA sequences code for this CDR3. The chain employs TRBV18 and TRBJ2-1; TRBD2 agrees at 11 bases. This CDR3 spans 14 amino acids. V was clipped by 2 bases and J by 6 bases; unmatched bases: 0. CDR1 KGHSH and CDR2 LQKENI come from the germline V gene. CDR3 amino acids: CASSPGLAGNEQFF. CDR3 nucleotide sequence: TGTGCCAGCTCACCAGGACTAGCGGGCAATGAGCAGTTCTTC.

The V gene is TRBV28, the J gene TRBJ2-1; D ambiguous. Trimming removed 3 bases at V and 3 bases at J, with 6 bases between. This CDR3 is built from 13 residues. In germline, CDR1 is MDHEN, CDR2 SYDVKM. CDR3 region: CASSFFSYNEQFF. The CDR3 DNA is TGTGCCAGCAGTTTCTTCAGCTACAATGAGCAGTTCTTC. The variable domain in full, completed from reference TRBV28 and TRBJ2-1, reads DVKVTQSSRYLVKRTGEKVFLECVQDMDHENMFWYRQDPGLGLRLIYFSYDVKMKEKGDIPEGYSVSREKKERFSLILESASTNQTSMYLCASSFFSYNEQFFGPGTRLTVL.

The CDR3 loop is CASSLLSQNTGELFF. As DNA, the CDR3 is TGCGCCAGCAGCTTGTTAAGTCAAAACACCGGGGAGCTGTTTTTT. The V call is TRBV5-1, the J call TRBJ2-2; D gene uncertain. Germline V gene data show CDR1 as SGHRS and CDR2 as YFSETQ. V was pared by 1 base and J by 2 bases, with 9 bases between. The length of the CDR3 is 15 residues.

V and J are TRBV28 and TRBJ2-5; D gene uncertain. V gave up 2 bases and J gave up 9 bases, with 7 bases separating them. This CDR3 spans 11 amino acids. The V gene's germline CDR1 is MDHEN and CDR2 SYDVKM. The CDR3 DNA reads TGTGCCAGCAGTTTAGGCTTGGCCCAGTACTTC. Its translation is CASSLGLAQYF.

This clone occurred a few times. Other DNA sequences in the same sample also yield this CDR3. The chain combines TRBV5-1 with TRBJ1-5; D is ambiguous. Germline V gene sequence: CDR1 SGHRS, CDR2 YFSETQ. Trimming removed 1 base at V and 5 bases at J, with 7 bases between. The CDR3 extends over 13 amino acids. CDR3 region: CASSLSPDQPQHF. CDR3 DNA: TGCGCCAGCAGCTTGTCCCCGGATCAGCCCCAGCATTTT.

The rearrangement uses TRBV14 and TRBJ2-3; D is uncertain. This CDR3 is 12 amino acids long. The germline V gene has CDR1 SGHDN and CDR2 FVKESK. The V end lost 1 base, the J end lost 9 bases, and 8 bases lay between the germline ends. CDR3 residues: CASSQVRSTQYF. CDR3 bases: TGTGCCAGCAGCCAAGTGCGTTCGACGCAGTATTTT.

This rearrangement joins TRBV6-5 to TRBJ1-2; maybe TRBD1 (6 bases). Germline CDR1 and CDR2: MNHEY and SVGAGI. V was pared by 0 bases and J by 7 bases, with 15 bases between. The CDR3 spans 15 residues. The CDR3 DNA sequence: TGTGCCAGCAGTTACTCAGGGGGTCGGCTGGCTGGCTACACCTTC. This encodes CASSYSGGRLAGYTF.

The rearrangement joins TRBV5-1 to TRBJ2-1; 7 positions agree with TRBD2. Trimming cost V 3 bases and J 9 bases; bases outside gene matches: 9. CDR3 length: 14 residues. CDR1 and CDR2 from the germline V gene are SGHRS and YFSETQ. The CDR3 DNA sequence: TGCGCCAGCAGCTCCGGACTAGAGAGTGGTGAGCAGTTCTTC. Its translation is CASSSGLESGEQFF.

Here the CDR3 DNA reads TGTGCCAGCAGCCATGGGGAGTCCTCGCAGTACTTC. Translated, it gives CASSHGESSQYF. The chain couples TRBV7-2 to TRBJ2-7; possible D gene TRBD2, 5 bases. Germline V gene sequence: CDR1 SGHTA, CDR2 FQGNSA. The CDR3 spans 12 residues. V lost 5 bases, J lost 9 bases, and 14 bases lay in between.

CDR3 sequence reads: CAIRPGQGAGELFF. The CDR3 DNA sequence: TGTGCCATCAGGCCGGGACAGGGTGCCGGGGAGCTGTTTTTT. The rearrangement uses TRBV10-3 and TRBJ2-2, with TRBD1 matching 9 bases. Germline V gene lookup returns CDR1 ENHRY and CDR2 SYGVKD. The CDR3 sequence is 14 residues long. The J segment lost 6 bases and the V segment lost 6 bases, leaving 5 bases of the junction unmatched.

CDR3 region: CASSPRQGLNEKLFF. The CDR3 DNA reads as TGTGCCAGCTCACCACGACAGGGACTTAATGAAAAACTGTTTTTT. J is TRBJ1-4 and V is TRBV18; 7 bases agree with TRBD1. V gave up 1 base and J gave up 4 bases; unmatched junction bases: 3. The CDR3 runs to 15 residues. Germline V CDR1 and CDR2: KGHSH, LQKENI.

The CDR3 loop reads CASTPTGRSYEQYF. CDR3 DNA sequence: TGTGCCAGCACCCCGACAGGGCGGTCCTACGAGCAGTACTTC. The V gene is TRBV28, the J gene TRBJ2-7, with 7 bases identical to TRBD1. Per the germline V gene, CDR1 is MDHEN and CDR2 is SYDVKM. V shed 7 bases, J shed 1 base, and the junction held 7 bases outside the gene matches. CDR3 length: 14 residues. Using reference TRBV28 and TRBJ2-7 for the parts outside the CDR3, the full variable domain is DVKVTQSSRYLVKRTGEKVFLECVQDMDHENMFWYRQDPGLGLRLIYFSYDVKMKEKGDIPEGYSVSREKKERFSLILESASTNQTSMYLCASTPTGRSYEQYFGPGTRLTVT.

This clone showed up just once. The CDR3 sequence is CASSVTWSPGGANVLTF. The CDR3 DNA is TGTGCCAGCAGCGTCACATGGAGCCCGGGAGGGGCCAACGTCCTGACTTTC. V gene TRBV9 combines with J gene TRBJ2-6, with a weak D call TRBD2 (5 bases). The CDR3 has 17 residues. Germline CDR1 and CDR2: SGDLS and YYNGEE. Between the trimmed V and J ends, which lost 2 bases and 4 bases, there was a span of 16 bases.

This clone has just one count. The rearrangement links TRBV6-5 to TRBJ2-5, with D possibly TRBD1 on 6 matching bases. The CDR3 has 14 residues. Germline CDR1 reads MNHEY; CDR2 reads SVGAGI. The V and J ends lost 6 bases and 3 bases respectively, with 14 bases between them. The CDR3 sequence: CASSGTPREETQYF. The DNA of the CDR3 is TGTGCCAGCAGCGGGACACCCAGGGAAGAGACCCAGTACTTC.

The V gene is TRBV18, the J gene TRBJ2-7; TRBD1 aligns across 11 bases. The V gene end was trimmed by 2 bases and the J gene end by 6 bases; junction bases not matched to a gene: 6. The germline gives CDR1 KGHSH, CDR2 LQKENI. The CDR3 runs 15 residues. Here the CDR3 reads CASSPGTGGIGEQYF. In nucleotides, the CDR3 is TGTGCCAGCTCACCAGGGACAGGGGGGATAGGCGAGCAGTACTTC. Full variable domain (outside the CDR3, taken from reference TRBV18 and TRBJ2-7): NAGVMQNPRHLVRRRGQEARLRCSPMKGHSHVYWYRQLPEEGLKFMVYLQKENIIDESGMPKERFSAEFPKEGPSILRIQQVVRGDSAAYFCASSPGTGGIGEQYFGPGTRLTVT.

The J gene is TRBJ2-3, the V gene TRBV6-1, with 10 bases aligning to TRBD2. V shed 4 bases and J 0 bases; nucleotides not matched to a gene: 4. The CDR3 covers 16 residues. Looked up from germline, CDR1 is MNHNS and CDR2 is SASEGT. CDR3 DNA: TGTGCCAGCAGTGCACTAGCGGGATCTAGCACAGATACGCAGTATTTT. It encodes CASSALAGSSTDTQYF.

This chain connects TRBV15 to TRBJ1-1; 8 bases agree with TRBD1. V lost 3 bases to trimming and J lost 0 bases; unmatched junction nucleotides: 3. Germline V CDR1 and CDR2: LNHNV, YYDKDF (reference sequence). The CDR3 sequence is 15 residues long. The CDR3 spells CATSRGQAMNTEAFF. CDR3 nucleotide sequence: TGTGCCACCAGCAGGGGACAGGCAATGAACACTGAAGCTTTCTTT.

This clone was seen just once. This rearrangement joins TRBV9 to TRBJ2-1, with D tentatively TRBD2 (7 bases). The V gene lost 4 bases and the J gene lost 2 bases, with 13 bases spanning the gap. The CDR3 is made up of 15 amino acids. The germline V gene encodes CDR1 SGDLS and CDR2 YYNGEE. The CDR3 nucleotides are TGTGCCAGCAGCCTAGGGGGGGATGCCTACAATGAGCAGTTCTTC. It specifies CASSLGGDAYNEQFF. Combining the CDR3 with reference TRBV9 and TRBJ2-1 gives the whole variable domain DSGVTQTPKHLITATGQRVTLRCSPRSGDLSVYWYQQSLDQGLQFLIQYYNGEERAKGNILERFSAQQFPDLHSELNLSSLELGDSALYFCASSLGGDAYNEQFFGPGTRLTVL.

This chain joins TRBV7-2 and TRBJ2-1; 10 positions match TRBD1. The germline gives CDR1 SGHTA, CDR2 FQGNSA. The length of the CDR3 is 15 residues. Germline trimming cut 5 bases from V and 5 bases from J; bases unmatched to any gene: 6. The CDR3 DNA reads TGTGCCAGCAGCCCGGACAGGGGGTTCCACAATGAGCAGTTCTTC. It specifies CASSPDRGFHNEQFF.

About this clone: The same CDR3 can be traced to other DNA sequences in this sample. The rearrangement uses TRBV29-1 and TRBJ2-7; D is undetermined. The CDR3 loop spans 12 amino acids. Trimming took 4 bases from V and 0 from J, leaving 7 bases between them. CDR1 and CDR2 (germline): SQVTM, ANQGSEA. CDR3 in DNA: TGCAGCGTTGCATGGAGCTCCTACGAGCAGTACTTC. Translated, it gives CSVAWSSYEQYF.

DNA of the CDR3: TGTGCCAGCAGTGCCGGGGGACCAGTGCCCTACGAGCAGTACTTC. Amino acid sequence: CASSAGGPVPYEQYF. This rearrangement joins TRBV28 to TRBJ2-7; D is possibly TRBD2 (6 bases). This CDR3 has 15 residues. Germline CDR1 reads MDHEN; CDR2 reads SYDVKM. The V gene lost 5 bases and the J gene lost 2 bases, with 16 bases spanning the gap.

The chain employs TRBV5-1 and TRBJ2-5, with 9 bases fitting TRBD2. Germline-derived CDR1 and CDR2 are SGHRS and YFSETQ. J was trimmed by 5 bases and V by 1 base; bases with no gene match: 9. This CDR3 region has 16 residues. CDR3 amino acids: CASSLSGTSHVETQYF. CDR3 in DNA: TGCGCCAGCAGCTTGTCTGGGACTAGCCATGTTGAGACCCAGTACTTC. Combining the CDR3 with reference TRBV5-1 and TRBJ2-5 gives the whole variable domain KAGVTQTPRYLIKTRGQQVTLSCSPISGHRSVSWYQQTPGQGLQFLFEYFSETQRNKGNFPGRFSGRQFSNSRSEMNVSTLELGDSALYLCASSLSGTSHVETQYFGPGTRLLVL.

The gene calls are TRBV2 and TRBJ2-6; D uncertain. This CDR3 has 16 amino acids. The germline V gene encodes CDR1 SNHLY and CDR2 FYNNEI. Trimming removed 1 base at V and 1 base at J, with 8 bases between. CDR3 sequence reads: CASSEGPFSGANVLTF. CDR3 DNA: TGTGCCAGCAGTGAAGGTCCTTTTTCTGGGGCCAACGTCCTGACTTTC.